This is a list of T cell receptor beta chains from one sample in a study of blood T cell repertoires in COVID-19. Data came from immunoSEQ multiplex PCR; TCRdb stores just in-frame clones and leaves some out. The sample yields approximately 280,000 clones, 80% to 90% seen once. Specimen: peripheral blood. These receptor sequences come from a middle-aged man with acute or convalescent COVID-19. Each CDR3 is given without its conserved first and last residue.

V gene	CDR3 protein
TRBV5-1	ASSLLAGAPNEQF
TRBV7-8	ASSLGTALENTIY
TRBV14	ASSQVTGGLGTGELF
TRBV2	ASSERGRARTEAF
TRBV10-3	AISDPGQGGETQY
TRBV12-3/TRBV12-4	ASSLEEDSPLH
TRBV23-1	ASTPSGEEGQY
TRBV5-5	ASSDVWSRDTQY
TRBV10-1	ATILDGSSYNSPLH
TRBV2	ASSAGRFTNYGYT
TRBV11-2	ASSLGADRKGKLF
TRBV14	ASSQVSGGGEAF
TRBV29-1	SVLLQGSYGYT
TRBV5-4	ASSWEGGAYEQY
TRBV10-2	ASSDPLWRSPGNTIY
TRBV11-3	ASSFRVLAWGETEAF
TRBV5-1	ASTLTGGGNYGYT
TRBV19	ASSLPGGRSPLH
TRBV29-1	SAKAGGLHNEQF
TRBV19	ASSFLGGEGAF
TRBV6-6	ASTLGQHQEQF
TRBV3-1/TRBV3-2	ASSRVWASGELF
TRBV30	AWSRDRGQPQH
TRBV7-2	ASSLATGSSYEQY
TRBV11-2	ASSFYSSSSGNTIY
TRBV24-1	ATSPGGRAGNTIY
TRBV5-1	ASSLSSERGARGEQF
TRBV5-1	ASNDGINEKLF
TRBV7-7	ASSLLTGVDNSPLH
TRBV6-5	ASISDRFFSGYT
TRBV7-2	ASSLQSGLQSPLH
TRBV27	ASSPSGQGTYGYT
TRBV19	ASSILAGGVTDTQY
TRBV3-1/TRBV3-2	ASSQDSGGGELF
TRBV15	ATSRDRGGLGEQF
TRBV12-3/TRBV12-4	ASSLDRGSGYT
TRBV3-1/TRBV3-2	ASSQGRSVGYT
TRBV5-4	ASSLDSTGELF
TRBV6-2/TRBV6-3	ASSKGPYQPQH
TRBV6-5	ASRPGTYNEKLF
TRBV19	ASSIPRWGNTIY
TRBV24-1	ATSASGLADFLPDTQY
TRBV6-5	ASSSPNGPRRNGYT
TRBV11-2	ASSRGQGARAF
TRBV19	ASSGQGVYNEQF
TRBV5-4	ASSLAGNYGYT
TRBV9	ASSVGGEIGDTEAF
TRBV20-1	SASALAGRLSEQF
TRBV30	AWSLRGENIQY
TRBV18	ASSPPGADIATNEKLF
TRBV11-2	ASSFLGQGGYEQY
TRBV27	ASTLRGREISRPLITEAF
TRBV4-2	ASSQGGSSNQPQH
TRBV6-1	ASSEALGQGYEQY
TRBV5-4	ASSLGQGVYNEQF
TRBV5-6	ATQLATGANSPLH
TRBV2	ASSEVGDVEQPQH
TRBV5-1	ASSLASGRGSYGYT
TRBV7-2	ASSPRQGVGGQF
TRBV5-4	ASSPWTSGGEEQF